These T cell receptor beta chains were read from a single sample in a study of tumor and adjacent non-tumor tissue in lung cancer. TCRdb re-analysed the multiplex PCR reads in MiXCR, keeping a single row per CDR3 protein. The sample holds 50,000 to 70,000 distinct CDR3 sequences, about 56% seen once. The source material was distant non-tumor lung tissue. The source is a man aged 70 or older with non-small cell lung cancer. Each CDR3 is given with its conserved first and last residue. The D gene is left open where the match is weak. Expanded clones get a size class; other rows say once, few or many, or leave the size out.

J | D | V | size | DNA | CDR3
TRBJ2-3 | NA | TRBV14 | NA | TGTGCCAGCAGCCAAGGTGTACTATCGGGAGATACGCATTATTTT | CASSQGVLSGDTHYF
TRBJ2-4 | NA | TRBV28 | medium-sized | TGTGCCAGCAGTTTATTCGGACAGGGAGGGGCCAAAAACATTCAGTACTTC | CASSLFGQGGAKNIQYF
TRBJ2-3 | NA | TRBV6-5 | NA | TGTGCCATCAGAACAGAGACAGAAACGCGGTATTTT | CAIRTETETRYF
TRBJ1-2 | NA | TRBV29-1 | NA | TGTACCGTTGAAACAGGGATAGGTGGCTACACCTTC | CTVETGIGGYTF
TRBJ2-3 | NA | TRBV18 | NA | TGTGCCAGCTCACCACCCTCAACTGATTCGCAGTATTTT | CASSPPSTDSQYF
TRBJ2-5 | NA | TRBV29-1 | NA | TGCAGCGTGGCTGATAGGTACCAAGAGGCCCAGTACTTC | CSVADRYQEAQYF
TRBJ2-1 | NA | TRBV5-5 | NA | TGTGCCACCAGCTTTCCCGGGGGGCGGAACAATGAGCAGTTCTTC | CATSFPGGRNNEQFF
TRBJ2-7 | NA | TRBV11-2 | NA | TGTACCAGCAGTCCCCTCACAGTAAGAAACGAGCAGCAGTTC | CTSSPLTVRNEQQF
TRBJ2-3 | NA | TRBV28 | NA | TGTGCCAGCAGCGGGACGGACCGCACAGATACGCAGTATTTT | CASSGTDRTDTQYF
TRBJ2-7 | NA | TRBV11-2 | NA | TGTGTCAGCAGCTTAGGACTCTATGAGCAGTACTTC | CVSSLGLYEQYF
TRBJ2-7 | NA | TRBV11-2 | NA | TGTGCCAACAGCTTAACATCGGGATGGGGCTACGAGCAGTACTTC | CANSLTSGWGYEQYF
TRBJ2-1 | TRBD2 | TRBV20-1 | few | TGCAGTGCTACCCGCTTATTAGCGGGAAGGGTAACGGGTTATGAGCAGTTCTTC | CSATRLLAGRVTGYEQFF
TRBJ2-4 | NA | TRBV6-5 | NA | TGTGCCAGCGCTTCCCCCGGGACAGCCAAAAACATTCAGTACTTC | CASASPGTAKNIQYF
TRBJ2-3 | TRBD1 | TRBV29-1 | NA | TGCGGCGTCGCCGAACACAGGGGCGGTACAGATACACAGTATTTT | CGVAEHRGGTDTQYF
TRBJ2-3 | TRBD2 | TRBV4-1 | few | TGCGCCAGCAGCCGCCATGCGGGGGGGCCGGGTGATACGCAGTATTTT | CASSRHAGGPGDTQYF
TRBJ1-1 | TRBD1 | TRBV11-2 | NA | TGTGCCAGCAGCTTAAGGGGGCCAGGGACTGAAGCTTTCTTT | CASSLRGPGTEAFF
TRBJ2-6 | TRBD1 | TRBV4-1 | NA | TGCGCCAGCAGCTTACGGAAACCACCCGGACAGGGCCACTCTGGGGCCATCGTCCTGACTTTC | CASSLRKPPGQGHSGAIVLTF
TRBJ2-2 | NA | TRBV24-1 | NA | TGTGCCACCAGTGTTTACCTGACAGGCACCGGCACCGGGGAGCTGTTTTTT | CATSVYLTGTGTGELFF
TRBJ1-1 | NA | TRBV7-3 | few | TGTGCCAGCAGCTTAACGGGATCCACTGAAGCTTTCTTT | CASSLTGSTEAFF
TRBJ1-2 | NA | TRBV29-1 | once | TGCAGTGCTGAGGCAGGGTTCTCTGGCTACACCTTC | CSAEAGFSGYTF
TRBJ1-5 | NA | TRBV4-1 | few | TGCGCCAGCAGCCAAGGTTCTGGTGACAATCGGCTCCAGCATTTT | CASSQGSGDNRLQHF
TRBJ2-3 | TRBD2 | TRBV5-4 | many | TGTGCCAGCAGCTACGGCGGGGGGGGCACAGATACGCAGTATTTT | CASSYGGGGTDTQYF
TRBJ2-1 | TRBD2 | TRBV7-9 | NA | TGTGCCAGCAGCTCCTCCCGGAGCGGGAGCTCCTACAAAGAGCAGTTCTTC | CASSSSRSGSSYKEQFF
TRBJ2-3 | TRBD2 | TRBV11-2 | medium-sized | TGTGCCAGCAGCTTAGCGGGGCTAGCGGGGGCCCTCCTCACAGATACGCAGTATTTT | CASSLAGLAGALLTDTQYF
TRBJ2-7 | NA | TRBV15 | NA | TGTGCCACCAGCAGAGATGACGGGGCGGGGTTAGCTTCCTACGAGCAGTACTTC | CATSRDDGAGLASYEQYF
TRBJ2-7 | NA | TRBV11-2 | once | TGTGCCAGCAGCTTAGCCGCCGGGACTCATTACGAGCAACACTTC | CASSLAAGTHYEQHF
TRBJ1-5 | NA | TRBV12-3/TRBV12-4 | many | TGTGCCAGCAGTTCCAGCGGCAATCAGCCCCAGCATTTT | CASSSSGNQPQHF
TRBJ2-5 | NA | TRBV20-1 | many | TGCAGTGCTAGGTTCGGGGGAGAGACCCAGTACTTC | CSARFGGETQYF
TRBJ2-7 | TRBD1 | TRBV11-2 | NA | TGTGGCAGCACCTCGACAGGGGGCGGGGACGAGCAGTACTTC | CGSTSTGGGDEQYF
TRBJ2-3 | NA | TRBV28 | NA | TGTGCCAGCAGTTCTCCAATTAGCTTCGATACGCAGTATTTT | CASSSPISFDTQYF
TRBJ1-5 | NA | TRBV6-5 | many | TGTGCCAGCAGCACGGGGGCTAGCAATCAGCCCCAGCATTTT | CASSTGASNQPQHF
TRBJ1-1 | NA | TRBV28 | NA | TGTGCCAGCAGCCCATACTCGAACACTGAAGCTTTCTTT | CASSPYSNTEAFF
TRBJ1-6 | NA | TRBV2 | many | TGTGCCAGCAGTGGGGGACGGGATAATTCACCCCTCCACTTT | CASSGGRDNSPLHF
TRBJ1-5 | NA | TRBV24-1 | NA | TGTGCCACCAGTGCGTCCAGGGATGGGGAGCCCCAGCATTTT | CATSASRDGEPQHF
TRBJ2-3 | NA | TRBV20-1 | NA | TGCAGTGCTAGAGATAGTTCCGGTTTCCAGTATACGCAGTATTTT | CSARDSSGFQYTQYF
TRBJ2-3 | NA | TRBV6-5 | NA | TGTGCCAGCAGAACAGAGACAGAAACGCGGTATTTT | CASRTETETRYF
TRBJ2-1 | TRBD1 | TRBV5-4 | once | TGTGCCAGTAGCGCACAGGGGTATATGGGAAAGCAACAGTTCTTT | CASSAQGYMGKQQFF
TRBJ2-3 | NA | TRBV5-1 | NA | TGCGCCAGCACTCCTCTCAGCACAGATACGCAGTATTTT | CASTPLSTDTQYF
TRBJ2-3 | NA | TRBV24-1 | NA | TGTGCCACCAGTGATACCAGGGATCCCCACACAGATACGCAGTATTTT | CATSDTRDPHTDTQYF
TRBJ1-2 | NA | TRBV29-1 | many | TGCAGCGTCGACAGGTTAAACTATGGCTACACCTTC | CSVDRLNYGYTF
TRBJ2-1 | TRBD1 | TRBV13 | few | TGTGCCAGCAGCACGACAGGGGGAGAGCAGTTCTTC | CASSTTGGEQFF
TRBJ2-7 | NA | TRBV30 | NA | TGTGCCTGGACACCACTATCTATCGGTAGATACGAGCAGTACTTC | CAWTPLSIGRYEQYF